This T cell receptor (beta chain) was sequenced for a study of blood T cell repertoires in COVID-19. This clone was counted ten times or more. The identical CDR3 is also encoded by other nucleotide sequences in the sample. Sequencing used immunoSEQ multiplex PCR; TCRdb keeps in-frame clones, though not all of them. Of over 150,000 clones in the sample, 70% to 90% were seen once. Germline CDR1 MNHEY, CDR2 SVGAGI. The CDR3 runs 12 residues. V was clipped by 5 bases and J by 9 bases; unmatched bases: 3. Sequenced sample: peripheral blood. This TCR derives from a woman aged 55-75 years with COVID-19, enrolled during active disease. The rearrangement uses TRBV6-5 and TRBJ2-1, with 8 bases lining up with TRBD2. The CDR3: CASSLSGGEQFF. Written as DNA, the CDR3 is TGTGCCAGCAGTCTAAGCGGGGGTGAGCAGTTCTTC.